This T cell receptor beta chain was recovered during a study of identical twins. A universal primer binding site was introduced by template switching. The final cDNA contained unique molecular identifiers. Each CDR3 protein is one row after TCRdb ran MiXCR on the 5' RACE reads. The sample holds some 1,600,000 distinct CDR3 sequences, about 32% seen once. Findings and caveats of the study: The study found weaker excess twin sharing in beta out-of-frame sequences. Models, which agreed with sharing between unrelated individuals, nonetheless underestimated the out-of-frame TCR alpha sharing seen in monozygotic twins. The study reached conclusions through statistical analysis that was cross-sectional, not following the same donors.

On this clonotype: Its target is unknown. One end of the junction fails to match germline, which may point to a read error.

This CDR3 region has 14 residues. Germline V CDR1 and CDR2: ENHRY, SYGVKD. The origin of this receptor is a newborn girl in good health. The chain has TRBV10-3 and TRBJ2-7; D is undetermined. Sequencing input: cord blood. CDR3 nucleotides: TGTGCCATCAGTGAGTCGGACGCAGGCTACGTGCAGTACTTC. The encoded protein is CAISESDAGYVQYF.